This TCR beta chain was sequenced in a study of identifying expanded T cells in peripheral blood. Sequenced by immunoSEQ multiplex PCR; TCRdb stores in-frame clones only, minus some. The repertoire includes under 150,000 clones, 75% to 90% of them detected once, and 7.5% to 9% sits in the top ten. Sequenced sample: blood. The receptor was isolated from a person between 18 and 75 years old in good health.

CDR3 sequence: CASSFQETQYF. The CDR3 DNA reads TGTGCCAGTAGTTTCCAAGAGACCCAGTACTTC. The genes are TRBV19 and TRBJ2-5; D unclear. This CDR3 spans 11 amino acids. The germline V gene encodes CDR1 LNHDA and CDR2 SQIVND (reference sequence). V lost 5 bases and J lost 1, with 2 bases in between.